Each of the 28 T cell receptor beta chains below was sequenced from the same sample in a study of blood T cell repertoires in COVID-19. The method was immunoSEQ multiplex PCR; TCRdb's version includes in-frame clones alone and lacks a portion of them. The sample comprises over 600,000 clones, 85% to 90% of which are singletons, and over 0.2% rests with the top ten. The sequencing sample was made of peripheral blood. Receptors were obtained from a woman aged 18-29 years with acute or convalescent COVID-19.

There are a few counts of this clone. Written as DNA, the CDR3 is TGTGCCAGCAGTGAAACCGCGGGGGCGGGGACCTACGAGCAGTACTTC. As protein: CASSETAGAGTYEQYF. The rearrangement uses TRBV6-1 and TRBJ2-7; TRBD2 might be the D (7 bases). The CDR3 covers 16 residues. Germline-derived CDR1 and CDR2 are MNHNS and SASEGT. Trimming removed 2 bases from V and 2 bases from J, with 16 bases in between.

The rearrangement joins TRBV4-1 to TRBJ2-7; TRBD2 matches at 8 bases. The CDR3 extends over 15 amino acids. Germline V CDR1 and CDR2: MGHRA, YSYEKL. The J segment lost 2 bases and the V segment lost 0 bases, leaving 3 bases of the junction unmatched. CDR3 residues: CASSQETSATYEQYF. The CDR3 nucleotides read TGCGCCAGCAGCCAAGAGACTAGCGCTACCTACGAGCAGTACTTC.

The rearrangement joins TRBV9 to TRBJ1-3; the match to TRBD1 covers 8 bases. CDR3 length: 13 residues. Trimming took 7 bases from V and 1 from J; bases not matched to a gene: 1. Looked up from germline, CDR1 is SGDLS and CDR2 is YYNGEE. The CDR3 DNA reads TGTGCCAGCGGACAGGGATCTGGAAACACCATATATTTT. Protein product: CASGQGSGNTIYF.

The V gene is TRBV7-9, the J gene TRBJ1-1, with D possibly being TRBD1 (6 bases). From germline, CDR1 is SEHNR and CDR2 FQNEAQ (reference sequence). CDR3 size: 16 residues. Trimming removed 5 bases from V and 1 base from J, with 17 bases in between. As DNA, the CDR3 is TGTGCCAGCAGCACAATACGGACAGTAGCGAACACTGAAGCTTTCTTT. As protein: CASSTIRTVANTEAFF.

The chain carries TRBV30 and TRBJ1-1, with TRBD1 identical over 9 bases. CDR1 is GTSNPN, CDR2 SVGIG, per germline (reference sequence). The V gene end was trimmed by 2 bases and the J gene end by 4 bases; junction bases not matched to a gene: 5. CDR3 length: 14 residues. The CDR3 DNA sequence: TGTGCCTGGAGTTTGACAGGGGGGGCCACTGAAGCTTTCTTT. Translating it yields CAWSLTGGATEAFF.

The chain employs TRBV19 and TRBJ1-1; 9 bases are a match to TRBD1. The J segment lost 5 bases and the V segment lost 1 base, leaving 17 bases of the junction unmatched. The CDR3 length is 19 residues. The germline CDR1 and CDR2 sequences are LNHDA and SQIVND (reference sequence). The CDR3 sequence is CASSIAPGTGSLYRTEAFF. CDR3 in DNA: TGTGCCAGTAGTATAGCCCCCGGGACAGGGAGTTTGTATCGGACTGAAGCTTTCTTT.

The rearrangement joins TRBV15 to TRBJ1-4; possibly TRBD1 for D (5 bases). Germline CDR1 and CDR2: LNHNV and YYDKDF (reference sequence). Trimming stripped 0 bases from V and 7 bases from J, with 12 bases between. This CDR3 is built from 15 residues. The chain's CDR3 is CATSRDRGFAEKLFF. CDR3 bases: TGTGCCACCAGCAGAGATCGGGGGTTCGCTGAAAAACTGTTTTTT.

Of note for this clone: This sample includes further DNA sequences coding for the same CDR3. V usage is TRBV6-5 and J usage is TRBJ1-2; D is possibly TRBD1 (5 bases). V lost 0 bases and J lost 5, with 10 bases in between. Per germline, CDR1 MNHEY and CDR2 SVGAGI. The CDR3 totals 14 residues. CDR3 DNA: TGTGCCAGCAGTTACTCGCGAAGGGGTTATGGCTACACCTTC. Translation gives CASSYSRRGYGYTF.

The CDR3 DNA reads TGTGCCATCACCCTCACAAGTGGGAACACTGAAGCTTTCTTT. This translates into CAITLTSGNTEAFF. V is TRBV10-3 and J is TRBJ1-1; the D is unclear. The V end was cut by 7 bases, the J end by 1 base, with 13 bases between. CDR3 size: 14 residues. Germline V CDR1 and CDR2: ENHRY, SYGVKD.

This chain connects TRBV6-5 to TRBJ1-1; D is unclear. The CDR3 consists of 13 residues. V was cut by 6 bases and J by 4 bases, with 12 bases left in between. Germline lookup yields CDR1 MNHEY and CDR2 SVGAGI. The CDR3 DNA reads TGTGCCAGCAGCCGGGAGTCGGTCACTGAAGCTTTCTTT. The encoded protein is CASSRESVTEAFF.

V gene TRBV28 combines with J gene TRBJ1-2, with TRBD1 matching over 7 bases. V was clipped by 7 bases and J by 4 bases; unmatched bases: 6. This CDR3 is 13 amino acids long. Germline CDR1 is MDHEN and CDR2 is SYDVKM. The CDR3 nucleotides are TGTGCCAGCATTAAAGGGACAGTCTATGGCTACACCTTC. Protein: CASIKGTVYGYTF.

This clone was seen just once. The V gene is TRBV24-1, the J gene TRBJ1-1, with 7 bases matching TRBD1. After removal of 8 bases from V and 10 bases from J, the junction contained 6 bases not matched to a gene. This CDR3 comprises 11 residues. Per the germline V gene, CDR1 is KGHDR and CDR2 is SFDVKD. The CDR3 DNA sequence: TGTGCCACCACCGGGACAGTTCGAGCTTTCTTT. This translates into CATTGTVRAFF.

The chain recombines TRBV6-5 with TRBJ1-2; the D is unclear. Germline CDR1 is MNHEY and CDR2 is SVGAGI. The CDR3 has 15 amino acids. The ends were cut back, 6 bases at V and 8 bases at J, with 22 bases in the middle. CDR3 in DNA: TGTGCCAGCAGAACACCGGGAGTTCTAATCGGGGGCTACACCTTC. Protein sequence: CASRTPGVLIGGYTF.

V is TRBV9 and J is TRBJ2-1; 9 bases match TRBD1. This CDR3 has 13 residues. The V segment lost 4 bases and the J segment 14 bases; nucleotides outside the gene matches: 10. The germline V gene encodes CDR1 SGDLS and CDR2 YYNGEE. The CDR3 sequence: CASSRIGTGNKFF. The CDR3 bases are TGTGCCAGCAGCCGAATCGGGACAGGGAATAAGTTCTTC.

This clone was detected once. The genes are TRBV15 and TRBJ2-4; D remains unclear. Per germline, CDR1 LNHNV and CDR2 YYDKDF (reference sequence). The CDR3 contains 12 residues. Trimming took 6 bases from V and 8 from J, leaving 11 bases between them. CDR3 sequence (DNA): TGTGCCACCAGATCAGTAAGATACATTCAGTACTTC. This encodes CATRSVRYIQYF.

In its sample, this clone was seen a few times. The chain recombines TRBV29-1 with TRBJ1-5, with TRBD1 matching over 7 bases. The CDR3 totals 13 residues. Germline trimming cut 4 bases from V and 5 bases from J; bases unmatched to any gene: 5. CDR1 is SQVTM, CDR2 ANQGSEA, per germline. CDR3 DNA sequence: TGCAGCGTTGGACAGGGAGGCTATCAGCCCCAGCATTTT. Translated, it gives CSVGQGGYQPQHF.

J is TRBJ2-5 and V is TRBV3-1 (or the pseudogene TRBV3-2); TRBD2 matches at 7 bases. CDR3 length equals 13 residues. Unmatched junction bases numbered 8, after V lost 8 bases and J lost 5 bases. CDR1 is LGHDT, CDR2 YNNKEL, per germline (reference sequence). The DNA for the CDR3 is TGTGCCAGCTCTACGGGGGGATGGGAGACCCAGTACTTC. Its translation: CASSTGGWETQYF.

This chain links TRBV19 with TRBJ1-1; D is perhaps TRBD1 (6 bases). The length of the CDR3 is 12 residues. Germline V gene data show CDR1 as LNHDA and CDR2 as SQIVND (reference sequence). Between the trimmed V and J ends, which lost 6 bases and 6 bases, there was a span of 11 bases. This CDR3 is CASRAGAAEAFF. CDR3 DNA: TGTGCCAGTAGAGCAGGGGCCGCTGAAGCTTTCTTT.

CDR3 bases: TGTGCCAGTAGTCCTAAAGCCCCGACAGATACGCAGTATTTT. Protein product: CASSPKAPTDTQYF. The rearrangement uses TRBV19 and TRBJ2-3, with no clear D. This CDR3 comprises 14 residues. V dropped 5 bases and J dropped 3 bases, with 12 bases sitting between them. From germline, CDR1 is LNHDA and CDR2 SQIVND (reference sequence). The full variable domain, its missing parts supplied by reference TRBV19 and TRBJ2-3, is DGGITQSPKYLFRKEGQNVTLSCEQNLNHDAMYWYRQDPGQGLRLIYYSQIVNDFQKGDIAEGYSVSREKKESFPLTVTSAQKNPTAFYLCASSPKAPTDTQYFGPGTRLTVL.

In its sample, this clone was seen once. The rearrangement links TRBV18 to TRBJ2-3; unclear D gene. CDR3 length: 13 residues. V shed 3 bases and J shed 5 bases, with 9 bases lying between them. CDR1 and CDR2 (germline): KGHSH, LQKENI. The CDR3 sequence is CASSPLGLDTQYF. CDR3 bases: TGTGCCAGCTCACCTCTAGGCCTAGATACGCAGTATTTT.

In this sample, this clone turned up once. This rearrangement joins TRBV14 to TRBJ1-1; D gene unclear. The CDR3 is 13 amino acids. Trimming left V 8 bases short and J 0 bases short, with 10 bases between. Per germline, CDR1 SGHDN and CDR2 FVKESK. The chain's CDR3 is CASGANMNTEAFF. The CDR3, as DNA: TGTGCCAGCGGAGCGAATATGAACACTGAAGCTTTCTTT.

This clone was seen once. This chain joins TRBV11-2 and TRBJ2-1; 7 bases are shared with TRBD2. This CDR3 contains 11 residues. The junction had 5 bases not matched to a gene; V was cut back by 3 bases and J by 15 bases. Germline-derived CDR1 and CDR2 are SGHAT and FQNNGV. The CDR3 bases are TGTGCCAGCAGCTTCAGCGGGGAAGGGTTCTTC. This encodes CASSFSGEGFF.

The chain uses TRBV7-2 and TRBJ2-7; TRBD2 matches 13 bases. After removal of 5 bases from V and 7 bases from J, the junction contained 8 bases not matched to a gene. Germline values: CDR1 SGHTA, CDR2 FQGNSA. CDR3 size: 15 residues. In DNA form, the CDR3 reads TGTGCCAGCAGCCTTACTAGCGGGGGGGGAGGAGAGCAGTACTTC. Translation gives CASSLTSGGGGEQYF.

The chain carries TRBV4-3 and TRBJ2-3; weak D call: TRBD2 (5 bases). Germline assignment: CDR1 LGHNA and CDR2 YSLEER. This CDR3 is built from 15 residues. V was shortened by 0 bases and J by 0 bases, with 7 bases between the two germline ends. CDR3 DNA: TGCGCCAGCAGCCAAGATTGGACTAGCACAGATACGCAGTATTTT. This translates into CASSQDWTSTDTQYF.

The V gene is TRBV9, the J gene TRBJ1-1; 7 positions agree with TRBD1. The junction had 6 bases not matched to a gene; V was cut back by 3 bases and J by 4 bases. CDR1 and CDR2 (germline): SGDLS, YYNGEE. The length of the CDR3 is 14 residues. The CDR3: CASSATGFGTEAFF. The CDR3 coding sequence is TGTGCCAGCAGCGCGACAGGGTTCGGCACTGAAGCTTTCTTT.

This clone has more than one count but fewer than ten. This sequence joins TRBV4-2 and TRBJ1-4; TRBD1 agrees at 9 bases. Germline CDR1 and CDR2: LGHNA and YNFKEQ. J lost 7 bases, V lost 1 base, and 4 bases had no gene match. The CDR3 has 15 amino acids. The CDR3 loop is CASSQAGQGGEKLFF. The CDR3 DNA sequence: TGTGCCAGCAGCCAAGCGGGACAGGGAGGTGAAAAACTGTTTTTT.

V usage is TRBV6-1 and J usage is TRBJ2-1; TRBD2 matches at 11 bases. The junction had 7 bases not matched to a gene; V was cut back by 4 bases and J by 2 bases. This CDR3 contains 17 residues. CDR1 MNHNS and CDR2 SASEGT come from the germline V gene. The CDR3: CASSALAGGSTYNEQFF. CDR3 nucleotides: TGTGCCAGCAGTGCCCTAGCGGGGGGCTCCACCTACAATGAGCAGTTCTTC.

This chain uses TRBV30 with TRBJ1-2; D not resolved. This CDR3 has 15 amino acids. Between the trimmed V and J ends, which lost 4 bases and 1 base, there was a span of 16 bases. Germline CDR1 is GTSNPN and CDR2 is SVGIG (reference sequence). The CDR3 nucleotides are TGTGCCTGGATTGAAAAGCTGGGAGGTAACTATGGCTACACCTTC. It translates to CAWIEKLGGNYGYTF.